This T cell receptor (beta chain) was captured by sequencing in a study of beta chain features in type 1 diabetes. This clone showed up just a few times. The whole isolated RNA underwent reverse transcription, so sequencing captured expressed TCRB transcripts. Some clones are missing from TCRdb's copy, which holds only in-frame ones; the method was immunoSEQ multiplex PCR. The data show tens of thousands of clones, roughly 31% seen once. Between the trimmed V and J ends, which lost 2 bases and 9 bases, there was a span of 17 bases. The CDR3 extends over 15 amino acids. Per germline, CDR1 SGHNT and CDR2 YENEEA.

Sequenced input: stem cell memory CD4+ T cells from blood. The sequence derives from a woman aged 18-29 years in good health. V and J are TRBV11-3 and TRBJ2-1; D might be TRBD2 (6 bases). The CDR3 nucleotides are TGTGCCAGCAGCTTATGGTCTAGCGACGGTGGTGAGCAGTTCTTC. Amino acid sequence: CASSLWSSDGGEQFF.